This T cell receptor (beta chain) was sequenced during a study of ipilimumab plus nivolumab after autologous stem cell transplantation. With respect to this clone: What it recognizes is unknown.

Patients got ipilimumab 1 mg/kg beginning 14 to 28 days post-transplant. Dosing: nivolumab 3 mg/kg IV, weeks 1, 4, 7, 10, then every two weeks to week 26. General study results and limits: The authors say TCR, Treg and microbiome findings warrant further study.

The assay was immunoSEQ multiplex PCR, and TCRdb's table has in-frame clones only and misses some. Counted here are around 16,000 clones, over 70% occurring once; the ten biggest clones make up under 25%. The CDR3 sequence is 17 residues long. The germline V gene encodes CDR1 MNHEY and CDR2 SMNVEV (reference sequence). V shed 8 bases, J shed 2 bases, and the junction held 15 bases outside the gene matches. The V call is TRBV27, the J call TRBJ2-3; TRBD2 matches at 8 bases. This sequence originates from a male donor with diffuse large B-cell lymphoma. The sample was PBMCs, taken in a trial of ipilimumab plus nivolumab as post-transplant consolidation. The DNA for the CDR3 is TGTGCCAGCTCCCTAAGGGCTGCGGGGGGCAACACAGATACGCAGTATTTT. Translation gives CASSLRAAGGNTDTQYF.